Sequencing of this T cell receptor (beta chain) was carried out in a study of blood T cell repertoires in COVID-19 (dated by TCRdb to the early 2020s). Study-wide context: Collaborator samples came from the United States, Italy and Spain and covered acute and convalescent phases of COVID-19. The dataset comprised deeply sampled blood TCRbeta repertoires from subjects exposed to, actively infected with, or recovered from COVID-19. Samples came from the ongoing ImmuneRACE study (first 160 participants) plus 1,254 subjects from 6 global collaborators. Where HLA class I and class II types were available, the types were taken from metadata supplied by the sample provider, not from assay-based typing. The repertoires were released in a freely available public database intended as a resource for research on the immune response to SARS-CoV-2. Sample metadata almost always included a de-identified subject ID, COVID-19 status, age in years and sex. The material from the prospective study consisted of cDNA or gDNA derived from T cells, B-cell-depleted T cells, or PBMCs. The investigation overall reported the following: Clinical and demographic metadata were provided uncurated, with the amount varying by source and participant.

With respect to this clone: It has no known antigen specificity. Base qualities are not provided; no much larger clone lies one nucleotide away.

TCRbeta CDR3 regions were amplified from genomic DNA by means of the immunoSEQ Assay, a bias-controlled multiplex PCR. The paper's data handling went like this. The number of nucleated cells in each sample was estimated by amplification of reference gene primers within the assay. Sequence reads were collapsed and filtered to measure the absolute abundance of every unique TCRbeta CDR3 rearrangement. For each sample, productive Simpson clonality was calculated as the square root of Simpson's diversity index across productive rearrangements. This immuneACCESS table, as held by TCRdb, lists in-frame sequences with V and J called but not all clones. Of the missing ones, under half trace to an unresolved V gene in checked studies; the others have no known cause. V and J calls and clone size are copied from that table; D and trimming were computed from the DNA. The sample table lists about 110,000 clones, less than 85% of them with a count of one. The top ten hold 3% to 4.5% of the sample.

The CDR3 holds 17 amino acids from the cysteine to the phenylalanine. Left in the record is the CDR3 DNA by itself, 51 bases read in frame from the first base. V has 7 bases trimmed and J has 5 bases trimmed; junction bases matching no gene number 16. From the germline V gene (reference sequence), CDR1 is LNHDA and CDR2 is SQIVND. Whole blood was collected in K2EDTA tubes by collaborating institutions according to the institutions' own protocols. For TCRbeta analysis, collaborators shipped samples in one of three forms: frozen whole blood, isolated PBMCs, or DNA extracted from either of those sample types.

The receptor comes from a woman of 80 years or more with acute or convalescent COVID-19. The chain is made from TRBV19 and TRBJ2-2; TRBD2 matches 7 bases in the middle. The sample consisted of peripheral blood. The DNA sequence is as follows: TGTGCCAGTACCCTCTTCGGGACGGGAGGAGGGACCGGGGAGCTGTTTTTT. It codes for CASTLFGTGGGTGELFF.